This T cell receptor (beta chain) originates from a study of T cell clones after liver transplantation. Broader study findings: Graft donor-reactive T cells possibly entered the graft instead of undergoing deletion.

Sorting of unstimulated PBMCs yielded separate CD3+CD4+ and CD3+CD8+ fractions. The repertoire was sequenced with immunoSEQ multiplex PCR; TCRdb's copy has only in-frame clones and lacks some. The sample shows about 33,000 clones, about 95% of them seen only once. This clone was found a few times. The antigen remains unidentified. Other DNA sequences in this specimen translate into the identical CDR3. This material consisted of CD8+ T cells from blood, taken 12 months after liver transplant. This receptor was obtained from a human patient who received a liver transplant. Some T cells may arise from the graft donor.

The CDR3 DNA is TGTGCCAGCAGTTTCAGACGGGACAGGGCGAACACCGGGGAGCTGTTTTTT. Translation: CASSFRRDRANTGELFF. The gene calls are TRBV28 and TRBJ2-2; TRBD1 matches at 9 bases. With V trimmed by 3 bases and J by 0 bases, 5 bases remained unmatched. The CDR3 covers 17 residues. The germline gives CDR1 MDHEN, CDR2 SYDVKM.